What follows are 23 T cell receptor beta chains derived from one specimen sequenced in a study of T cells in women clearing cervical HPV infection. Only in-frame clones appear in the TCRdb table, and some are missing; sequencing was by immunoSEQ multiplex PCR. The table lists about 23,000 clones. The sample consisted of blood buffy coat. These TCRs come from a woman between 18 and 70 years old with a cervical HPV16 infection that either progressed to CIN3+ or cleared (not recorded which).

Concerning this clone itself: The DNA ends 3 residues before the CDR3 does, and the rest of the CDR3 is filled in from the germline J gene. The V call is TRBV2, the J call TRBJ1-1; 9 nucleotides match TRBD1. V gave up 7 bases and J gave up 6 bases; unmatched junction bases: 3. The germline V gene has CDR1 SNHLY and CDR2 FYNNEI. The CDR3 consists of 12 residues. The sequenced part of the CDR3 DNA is TGTGCCAGCAAGGACAGGGGATCTGAA. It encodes CASKDRGSE. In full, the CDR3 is CASKDRGSEAFF.

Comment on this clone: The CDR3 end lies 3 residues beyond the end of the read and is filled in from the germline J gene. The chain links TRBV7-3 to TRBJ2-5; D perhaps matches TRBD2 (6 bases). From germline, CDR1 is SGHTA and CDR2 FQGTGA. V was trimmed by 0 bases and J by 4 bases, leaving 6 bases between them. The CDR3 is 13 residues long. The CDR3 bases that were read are TGTGCCAGCAGCTTAACTAGCGGAGAGACC. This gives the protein CASSLTSGET. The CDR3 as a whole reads CASSLTSGETQYF.

CDR3 DNA, as far as it was read: TGTGCCAGTAGGGGGGGACAGGGCTTAACTGAA. Protein: CASRGGQGLTE. The full CDR3 protein is CASRGGQGLTEAFF. J is TRBJ1-1 and V is TRBV19; 9 bases map to TRBD1. The missing CDR3 end, 3 residues past where the read stops, is filled in from the germline J gene. The CDR3 length is 14 residues. Losses at the gene ends were 6 bases for V and 5 bases for J; bases not matched to a gene: 7. Germline CDR1 reads LNHDA; CDR2 reads SQIVND (reference sequence).

The CDR3 protein is CASSQVNTDTDTQYF. Partial CDR3 DNA: TGCGCCAGCAGCCAAGTGAATACAGACACAGATACG. This chain joins TRBV4-1 and TRBJ2-3; D is unclear. The read stops 3 residues short of the end of the CDR3; the missing end is completed from the germline J gene. The CDR3 length is 15 residues. V lost 1 base, J lost 2 bases, and 10 bases lay in between. Germline CDR1 reads MGHRA; CDR2 reads YSYEKL.

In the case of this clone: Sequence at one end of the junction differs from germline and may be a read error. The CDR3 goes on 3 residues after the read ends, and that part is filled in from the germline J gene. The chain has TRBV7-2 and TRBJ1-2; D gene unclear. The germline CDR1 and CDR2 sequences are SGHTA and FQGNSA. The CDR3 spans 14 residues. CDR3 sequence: CASRLGLLTDTYTF. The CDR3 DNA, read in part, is TGTGCCAGCAGATTAGGGCTCCTCACAGATACC.

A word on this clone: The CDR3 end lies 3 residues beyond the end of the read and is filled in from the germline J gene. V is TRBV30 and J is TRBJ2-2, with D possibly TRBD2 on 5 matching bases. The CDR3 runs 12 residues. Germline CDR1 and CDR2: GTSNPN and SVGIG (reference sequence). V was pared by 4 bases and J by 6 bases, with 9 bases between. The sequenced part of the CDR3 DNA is TGTGCCTGGAACGGGGTTTCCGGGGAG. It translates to CAWNGVSGE. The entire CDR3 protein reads CAWNGVSGELFF.

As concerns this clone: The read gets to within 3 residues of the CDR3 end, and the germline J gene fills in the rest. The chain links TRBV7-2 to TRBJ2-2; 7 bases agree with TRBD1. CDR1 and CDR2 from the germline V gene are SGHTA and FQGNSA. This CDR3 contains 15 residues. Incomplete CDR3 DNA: TGTGCCAGCAGCAAAGACAGGGCAGCTAATGAAAAG. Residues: CASSKDRAANEK. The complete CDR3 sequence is CASSKDRAANEKLFF.

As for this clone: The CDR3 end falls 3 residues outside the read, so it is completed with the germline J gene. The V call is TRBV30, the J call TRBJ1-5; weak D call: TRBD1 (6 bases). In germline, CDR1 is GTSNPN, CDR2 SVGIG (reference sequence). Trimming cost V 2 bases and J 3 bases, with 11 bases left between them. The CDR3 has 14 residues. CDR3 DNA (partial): TGTGCCTGGAGTTCGGGGGGCCCCAATCAGCCC. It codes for CAWSSGGPNQP. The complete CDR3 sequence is CAWSSGGPNQPQHF.

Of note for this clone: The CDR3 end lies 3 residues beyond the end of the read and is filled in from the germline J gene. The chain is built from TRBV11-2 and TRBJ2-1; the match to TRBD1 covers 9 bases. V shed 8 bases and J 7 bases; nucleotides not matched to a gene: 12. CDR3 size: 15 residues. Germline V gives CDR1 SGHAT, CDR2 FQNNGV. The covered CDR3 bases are TGTGCCAGCGCCGAGGACAGGGGAGGTAGGAATGAG. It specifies CASAEDRGGRNE. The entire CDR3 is CASAEDRGGRNEQFF.

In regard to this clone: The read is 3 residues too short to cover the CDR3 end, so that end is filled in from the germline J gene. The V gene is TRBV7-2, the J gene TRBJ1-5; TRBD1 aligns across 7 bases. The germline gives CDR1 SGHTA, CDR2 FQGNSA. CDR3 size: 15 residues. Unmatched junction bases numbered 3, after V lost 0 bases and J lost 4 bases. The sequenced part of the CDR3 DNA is TGTGCCAGCAGCTTAGCGCAGGGGGATAATCAGCCC. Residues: CASSLAQGDNQP. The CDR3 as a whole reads CASSLAQGDNQPQHF.

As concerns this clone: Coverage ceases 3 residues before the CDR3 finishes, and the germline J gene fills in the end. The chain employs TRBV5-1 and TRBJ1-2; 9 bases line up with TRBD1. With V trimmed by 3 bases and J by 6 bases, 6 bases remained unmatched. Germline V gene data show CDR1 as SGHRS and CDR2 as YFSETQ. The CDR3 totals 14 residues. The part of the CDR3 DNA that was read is TGCGCCAGCAGCTCACAGGGGGCGAGTAATGGC. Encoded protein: CASSSQGASNG. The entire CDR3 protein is CASSSQGASNGYTF.

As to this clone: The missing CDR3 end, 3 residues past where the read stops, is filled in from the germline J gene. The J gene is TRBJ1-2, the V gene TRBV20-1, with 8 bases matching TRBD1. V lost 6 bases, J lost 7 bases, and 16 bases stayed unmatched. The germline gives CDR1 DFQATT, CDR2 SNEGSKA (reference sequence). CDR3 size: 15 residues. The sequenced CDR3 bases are TGCAGTGCCCCGGAATGGCAGGGGGCGTACGGTGGC. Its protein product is CSAPEWQGAYGG. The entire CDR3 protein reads CSAPEWQGAYGGYTF.

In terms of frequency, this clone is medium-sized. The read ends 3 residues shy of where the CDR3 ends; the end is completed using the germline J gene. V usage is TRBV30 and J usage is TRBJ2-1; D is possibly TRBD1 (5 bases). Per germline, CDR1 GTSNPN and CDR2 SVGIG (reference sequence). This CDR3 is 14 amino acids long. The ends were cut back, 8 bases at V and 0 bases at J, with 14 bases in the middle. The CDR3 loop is CAGAKSFSYNEQFF. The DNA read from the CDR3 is TGTGCCGGGGCCAAGTCTTTCTCCTACAATGAG.

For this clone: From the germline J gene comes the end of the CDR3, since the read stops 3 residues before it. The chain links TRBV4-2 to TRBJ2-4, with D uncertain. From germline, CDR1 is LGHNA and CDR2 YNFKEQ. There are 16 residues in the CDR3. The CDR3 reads CASSRERNIGNYGQYF. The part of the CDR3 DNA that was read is TGTGCCAGCAGCCGAGAACGGAATATCGGAAACTATGGT.

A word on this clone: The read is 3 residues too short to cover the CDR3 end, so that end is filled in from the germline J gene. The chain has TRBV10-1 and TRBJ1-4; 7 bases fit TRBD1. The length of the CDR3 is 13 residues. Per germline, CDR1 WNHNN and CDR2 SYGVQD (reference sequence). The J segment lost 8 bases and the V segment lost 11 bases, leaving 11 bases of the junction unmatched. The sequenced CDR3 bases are TGCGCCCCGGACAGGTATGGAAGGGAAAAA. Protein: CAPDRYGREK. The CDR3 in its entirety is CAPDRYGREKLFF.

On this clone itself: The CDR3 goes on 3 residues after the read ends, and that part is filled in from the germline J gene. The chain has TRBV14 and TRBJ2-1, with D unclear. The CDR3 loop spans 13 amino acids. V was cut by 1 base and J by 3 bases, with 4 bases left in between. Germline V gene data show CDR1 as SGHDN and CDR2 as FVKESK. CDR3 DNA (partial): TGTGCCAGCAGCCAAGGTCGCTACAATGAG. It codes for CASSQGRYNE. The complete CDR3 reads CASSQGRYNEQFF.

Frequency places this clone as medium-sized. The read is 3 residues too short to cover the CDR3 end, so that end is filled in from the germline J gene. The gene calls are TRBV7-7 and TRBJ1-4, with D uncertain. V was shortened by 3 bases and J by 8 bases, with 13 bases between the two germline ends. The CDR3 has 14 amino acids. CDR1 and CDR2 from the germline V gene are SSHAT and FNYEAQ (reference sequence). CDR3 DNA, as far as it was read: TGTGCCAGCAGCTTGTCCGGAACGGGGGAAAAA. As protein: CASSLSGTGEK. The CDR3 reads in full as CASSLSGTGEKLFF.

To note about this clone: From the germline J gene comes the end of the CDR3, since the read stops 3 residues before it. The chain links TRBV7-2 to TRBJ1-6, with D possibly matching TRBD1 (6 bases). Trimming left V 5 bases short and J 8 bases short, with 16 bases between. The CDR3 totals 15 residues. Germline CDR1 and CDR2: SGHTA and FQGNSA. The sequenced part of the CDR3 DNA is TGTGCCAGCAGCATTCGACAGGTCTCCCATTCACCC. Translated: CASSIRQVSHSP. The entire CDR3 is CASSIRQVSHSPLHF.

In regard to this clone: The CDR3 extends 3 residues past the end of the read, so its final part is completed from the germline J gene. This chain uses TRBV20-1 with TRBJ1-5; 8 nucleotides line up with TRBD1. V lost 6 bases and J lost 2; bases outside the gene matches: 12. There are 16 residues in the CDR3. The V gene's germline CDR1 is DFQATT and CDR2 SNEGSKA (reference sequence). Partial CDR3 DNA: TGCAGTGCCATTGACAGGGGCGTCTATGGCAATCAGCCC. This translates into CSAIDRGVYGNQP. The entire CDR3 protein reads CSAIDRGVYGNQPQHF.

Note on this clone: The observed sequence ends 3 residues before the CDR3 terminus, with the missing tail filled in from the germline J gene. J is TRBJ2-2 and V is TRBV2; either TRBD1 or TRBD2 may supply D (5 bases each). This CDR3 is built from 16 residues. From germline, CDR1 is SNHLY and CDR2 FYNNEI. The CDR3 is CASMYYSEGLGEKLFF. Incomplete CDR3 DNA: TGTGCCAGCATGTATTATTCAGAGGGCTTAGGGGAAAAG.

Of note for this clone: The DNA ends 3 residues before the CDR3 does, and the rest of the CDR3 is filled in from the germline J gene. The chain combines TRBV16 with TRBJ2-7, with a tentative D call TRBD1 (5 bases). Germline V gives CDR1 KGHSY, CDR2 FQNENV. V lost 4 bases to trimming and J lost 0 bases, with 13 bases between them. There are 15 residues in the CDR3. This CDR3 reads CASSPTRQSSYEQYF. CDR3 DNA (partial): TGTGCCAGCAGCCCAACCAGACAGAGCTCCTACGAG.

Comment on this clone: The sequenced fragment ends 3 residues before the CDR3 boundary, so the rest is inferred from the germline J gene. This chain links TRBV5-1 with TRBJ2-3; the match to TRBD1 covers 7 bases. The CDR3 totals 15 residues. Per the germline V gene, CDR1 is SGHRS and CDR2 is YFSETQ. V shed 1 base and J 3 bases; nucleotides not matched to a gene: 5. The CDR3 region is CASSLFRGRTDTQYF. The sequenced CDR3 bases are TGCGCCAGCAGCTTGTTCAGGGGGAGAACAGATACG. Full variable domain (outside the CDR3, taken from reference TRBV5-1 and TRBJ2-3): KAGVTQTPRYLIKTRGQQVTLSCSPISGHRSVSWYQQTPGQGLQFLFEYFSETQRNKGNFPGRFSGRQFSNSRSEMNVSTLELGDSALYLCASSLFRGRTDTQYFGPGTRLTVL.

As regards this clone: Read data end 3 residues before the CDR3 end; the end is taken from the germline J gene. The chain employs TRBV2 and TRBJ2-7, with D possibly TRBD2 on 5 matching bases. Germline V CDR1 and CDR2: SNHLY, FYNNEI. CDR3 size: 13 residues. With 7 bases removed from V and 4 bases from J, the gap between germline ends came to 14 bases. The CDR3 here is CASNGVGTYEQYF. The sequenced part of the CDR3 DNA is TGTGCCAGCAACGGGGTCGGAACTTACGAG.